This T cell receptor beta chain was observed in a study of cytomegalovirus exposure and HLA in healthy donors. Across the study: The Caucasian-associated ancestry cluster contained about four fifths of the 300 to 400 genotyped donors.

Primers for the PCR totalled 60 Vbeta and 13 Jbeta. TCRdb's copy holds only in-frame clones and misses some; the assay was immunoSEQ multiplex PCR. The data contain around 250,000 clones, around 81% of them seen just once; the ten biggest clones take up roughly 7.4%. General study findings and limits: From TCR beta sequences, most subjects' HLA-A and HLA-B alleles were reportedly predicted accurately. Later, an analysis showed that TCR beta chains associated with HLA were more clonally expanded than others that were equally common.

Remarks on this clone: Its matching antigen is unknown.

The specimen sequenced was PBMCs. This TCR came from an older woman in good health and CMV-seropositive.

The CDR3 here is CASSPGASGTYGYTF. DNA for the CDR3: TGTGCCAGCTCCCCAGGGGCGTCGGGGACTTATGGCTACACCTTC. V usage is TRBV18 and J usage is TRBJ1-2; tentative D call: TRBD1 (6 bases). Deletions cut 6 bases from V and 5 bases from J, with 19 bases between. The CDR3 length is 15 residues. Germline loops: CDR1 KGHSH, CDR2 LQKENI. Drawing the rest from reference TRBV18 and TRBJ1-2, the complete variable domain is NAGVMQNPRHLVRRRGQEARLRCSPMKGHSHVYWYRQLPEEGLKFMVYLQKENIIDESGMPKERFSAEFPKEGPSILRIQQVVRGDSAAYFCASSPGASGTYGYTFGSGTRLTVV.